This T cell receptor beta chain was observed in a study of blood T cells in healthy people across ages. This clonotype has only one observation. The target antigen is unknown. Regarding the study as a whole: More naive CD4+ cells and higher diversity were found in long-lived than in aged donors. Diversity of TCR beta per million T cells declined in a roughly linear way with age.

Primers used in a second PCR of about 6 to 11 cycles were a sample-barcoded 5' primer and a J-beta primer mix. MiXCR, run by TCRdb on the 5' RACE reads, gives a single entry per CDR3 protein. This sample yields roughly 790,000 distinct CDR3 sequences, of which about 40% are seen a single time; 20% belongs to the top ten. Roughly 10 milliliters of peripheral blood were drawn from each donor. Per-sample PBMC isolation yielded at least 6.5 million cells. Germline values: CDR1 SGDLS, CDR2 YYNGEE. The CDR3 contains 15 residues. V lost 3 bases and J lost 5; bases outside the gene matches: 7. Sequencing was performed on blood. This TCR was recovered from a woman aged 60-75 years in good health. The J gene is TRBJ2-5, the V gene TRBV9, with 10 bases fitting TRBD2. CDR3 sequence: CASSGAGGLGETQYF. The CDR3, as DNA: TGTGCCAGCAGCGGAGCGGGAGGGCTGGGGGAGACCCAGTACTTC.